One sample yielded the 2 T cell receptor beta chains listed below, sequenced in a study of shared clonotypes between healthy human individuals. Sequencing was performed with immunoSEQ multiplex PCR; in TCRdb, only in-frame clones are kept and a portion is missing. The repertoire consists of millions of clones, with approximately 94% occurring once and the leading ten covering about 0.13%. The sample was naive CD4+ T cells sorted from blood. This sample's subset: CD45RA+ positively selected. The receptors were gathered from a man younger than 35 in good health.

The rearrangement joins TRBV27 to TRBJ2-5; TRBD1 agrees at 7 bases. V shed 4 bases and J 4 bases; nucleotides not matched to a gene: 6. CDR1 is MNHEY, CDR2 SMNVEV, per germline (reference sequence). CDR3 length: 14 amino acids. The CDR3 here is CASSSRTGRETQYF. The CDR3 DNA is TGTGCCAGCAGTTCCCGGACAGGCAGAGAGACCCAGTACTTC.

About this clone: Other DNA sequences in this sample translate to the same CDR3. This chain links TRBV30 with TRBJ1-2; D remains ambiguous. V was trimmed by 0 bases and J by 3 bases, leaving 5 bases between them. The CDR3 contains 12 residues. Germline V gives CDR1 GTSNPN, CDR2 SVGIG (reference sequence). The CDR3 loop reads CAWSVGDYGYTF. CDR3 bases: TGTGCCTGGAGTGTTGGGGACTATGGCTACACCTTC.